This T cell receptor beta chain is drawn from a study of human T cells and chemical hapten exposure. TCRdb processed the RACE reads anew with MiXCR; each CDR3 protein has one entry. The sample holds 330,000 or so distinct CDR3 sequences, more than 5% seen once. The time point: patch test 2, 6 weeks after DPC sensitization. The sample's treatment: therapeutic diphenylcyclopropenone sensitization with weekly scalp DPC. This clonotype was counted ten times or more. CDR3 length: 13 residues. Per the germline V gene, CDR1 is LGHNA and CDR2 is YNFKEQ. The germline V and J ends were trimmed by 0 bases and 7 bases, with 9 bases remaining between them.

This sequence was found in a woman aged 18-29 years with alopecia areata. Some clones in this sample may be carry-over from other donors' samples. The genes are TRBV4-2 and TRBJ1-1; D not certain. Sequenced here: whole blood, sampled in connection with sensitization to the hapten diphenylcyclopropenone (DPC). CDR3 sequence reads: CASSQDRGLEAFF. In nucleotides, the CDR3 is TGTGCCAGCAGCCAAGATCGAGGACTTGAAGCTTTCTTT.